The entry below gives a single TCR beta chain sequence along with its context. The data were taken from a study of control samples from healthy donors and cancer patients. This table comes from immunoSEQ multiplex PCR, and its TCRdb copy is limited to in-frame clones, with some not included. The data contain about 22,000 clones, around 83% of them singletons. With 4 bases removed from V and 7 bases from J, the gap between germline ends came to 15 bases. Per germline, CDR1 SGDLS and CDR2 YYNGEE. The CDR3 covers 14 residues. The TCR sequence derives from a man aged 60 to 75 with head and neck cancer. The V gene is TRBV9, the J gene TRBJ2-1; possibly TRBD1 for D (6 bases). Specimen: PBMCs. Written as DNA, the CDR3 is TGTGCCAGCAGCCTTAGGACAGATACTAATGAGCAGTTCTTC. Its translation: CASSLRTDTNEQFF.